The 2 T cell receptor beta chains below were found in one sample sequenced in a study of prognosis after radiotherapy for stage I lung cancer. TCR beta CDR3 was amplified from genomic DNA by two-round multiplex PCR. Amplification in first-round PCR relied on primers specific to each TRBV and TRBJ gene. MiXCR, run by TCRdb on the multiplex PCR reads, gives a single entry per CDR3 protein. Altogether around 20,000 distinct CDR3 sequences are present, about three fifths being singletons, with the ten largest covering roughly 27%. Here the sequenced sample was PBMCs, taken before or after stereotactic body radiation therapy (not recorded which). These receptors all come from a donor over 45 with non-small cell lung cancer.

This clonotype was detected many times. The chain employs TRBV4-1 and TRBJ2-3; 14 bases agree with TRBD2. The V and J ends lost 4 bases and 6 bases, in that order; junction bases with no gene match: 9. The CDR3 totals 17 residues. The germline V gene encodes CDR1 MGHRA and CDR2 YSYEKL. CDR3 in DNA: TGCGCCAGCAGCCGCCTGGGGACTAGCGGGAGTCGGGATACGCAGTATTTT. Its protein is CASSRLGTSGSRDTQYF.

By proportion, this clonotype is medium-sized. The CDR3 coding sequence is TGTGCCAGCAGCCAGGGGGCAGGGGGAACCGGGGAGCTGTTTTTT. Its protein product is CASSQGAGGTGELFF. This chain uses TRBV11-2 with TRBJ2-2, with 8 bases aligning to TRBD1. The CDR3 is made up of 15 amino acids. CDR1 and CDR2 (germline): SGHAT, FQNNGV. V was pared by 5 bases and J by 5 bases, with 7 bases of the junction left unmatched.